Listed below are T cell receptor beta chains from one sample, sequenced in a study of T cells after somatic rescue of genetic block. Clones were read by immunoSEQ multiplex PCR, and TCRdb kept only the in-frame ones, dropping some. The table has 85,000 to 100,000 clones, around 89% seen once; the top ten hold around 1.6%. The material sequenced was peripheral blood mononuclear cells (PBMCs). These receptors originate from a woman aged 18-29 years. Both conserved end residues are part of each CDR3. Each record gives: D gene, V gene, clone size, J gene, CDR3 length, CDR3 protein, CDR3 DNA. The D gene is left open where the match is weak. Where a row states a size, it is once, few, many or the class of an expanded clone; other rows omit it.

d_call: .
v_call: TRBV7-3
clone_size: .
j_call: TRBJ2-2
cdr3_length: 14
cdr3_aa: CASSLLGNTGELFF
cdr3_nt: TGTGCCAGCAGCTTATTGGGTAACACCGGGGAGCTGTTTTTT

d_call: .
v_call: TRBV12-5
clone_size: .
j_call: TRBJ1-5
cdr3_length: 15
cdr3_aa: CASARDSYSNQPQHF
cdr3_nt: TGTGCTAGTGCCCGGGACTCATATAGCAATCAGCCCCAGCATTTT

d_call: .
v_call: TRBV4-2
clone_size: .
j_call: TRBJ1-2
cdr3_length: 13
cdr3_aa: CASSLGQNYGYTF
cdr3_nt: TGTGCCAGCAGCCTCGGACAGAATTATGGCTACACCTTC

d_call: .
v_call: TRBV6-6
clone_size: .
j_call: TRBJ1-2
cdr3_length: 14
cdr3_aa: CASNWERWNYGYTF
cdr3_nt: TGTGCCAGCAATTGGGAGCGATGGAACTATGGCTACACCTTC

d_call: TRBD1
v_call: TRBV30
clone_size: .
j_call: TRBJ1-6
cdr3_length: 14
cdr3_aa: CAWSPGTGNSPLHF
cdr3_nt: TGTGCCTGGAGCCCCGGGACAGGAAATTCACCCCTCCACTTT

d_call: .
v_call: TRBV29-1
clone_size: .
j_call: TRBJ2-6
cdr3_length: 18
cdr3_aa: CSVEERQGLRAGANVLTF
cdr3_nt: TGCAGCGTTGAAGAGAGACAGGGACTACGGGCTGGGGCCAACGTCCTGACTTTC

d_call: TRBD2
v_call: TRBV11-3
clone_size: .
j_call: TRBJ2-1
cdr3_length: 15
cdr3_aa: CASSLGLAVYNEQFF
cdr3_nt: TGTGCCAGCAGCCTTGGACTAGCGGTTTACAATGAGCAGTTCTTC

d_call: TRBD2
v_call: TRBV4-2
clone_size: .
j_call: TRBJ2-3
cdr3_length: 16
cdr3_aa: CASSQASGGFTDTQYF
cdr3_nt: TGTGCCAGCAGCCAAGCTAGCGGGGGTTTCACAGATACGCAGTATTTT

d_call: .
v_call: TRBV7-9
clone_size: once
j_call: TRBJ1-1
cdr3_length: 13
cdr3_aa: CASSLGSGIEAFF
cdr3_nt: TGTGCCAGCAGCTTAGGGTCGGGGATTGAAGCTTTCTTT

d_call: .
v_call: TRBV6-4
clone_size: .
j_call: TRBJ2-6
cdr3_length: 15
cdr3_aa: CASSDTVSGANVLTF
cdr3_nt: TGTGCCAGCAGTGACACCGTATCTGGGGCCAACGTCCTGACTTTC

d_call: .
v_call: TRBV7-3
clone_size: .
j_call: TRBJ1-2
cdr3_length: 13
cdr3_aa: CASSFAGGNGYTF
cdr3_nt: TGTGCCAGCAGCTTTGCGGGGGGGAATGGCTACACCTTC

d_call: TRBD1
v_call: TRBV28
clone_size: .
j_call: TRBJ2-7
cdr3_length: 14
cdr3_aa: CASRSGTGYYEQYF
cdr3_nt: TGTGCCAGCAGGTCCGGGACAGGCTACTACGAGCAGTACTTC

d_call: TRBD1
v_call: TRBV5-4
clone_size: .
j_call: TRBJ2-5
cdr3_length: 15
cdr3_aa: CASSPPGQGGETQYF
cdr3_nt: TGTGCCAGCAGCCCTCCGGGACAGGGTGGGGAGACCCAGTACTTC

d_call: .
v_call: TRBV6-5
clone_size: .
j_call: TRBJ1-5
cdr3_length: 15
cdr3_aa: CASSPTDSFNQPQHF
cdr3_nt: TGTGCCAGCAGTCCCACCGACAGTTTTAATCAGCCCCAGCATTTT

d_call: .
v_call: TRBV10-2
clone_size: .
j_call: TRBJ1-1
cdr3_length: 13
cdr3_aa: CASSESRGVGAFF
cdr3_nt: TGCGCCAGCAGTGAGTCGCGGGGGGTTGGAGCTTTCTTT

d_call: TRBD1
v_call: TRBV18
clone_size: .
j_call: TRBJ1-1
cdr3_length: 14
cdr3_aa: CASIQDRQNTEAFF
cdr3_nt: TGTGCCAGCATCCAGGACAGGCAGAACACTGAAGCTTTCTTT

d_call: .
v_call: TRBV19
clone_size: .
j_call: TRBJ2-2
cdr3_length: 14
cdr3_aa: CASSTETYTGELFF
cdr3_nt: TGTGCCAGTTCGACAGAGACCTACACCGGGGAGCTGTTTTTT

d_call: .
v_call: TRBV5-8
clone_size: .
j_call: TRBJ2-5
cdr3_length: 15
cdr3_aa: CASSLFRGYQETQYF
cdr3_nt: TGTGCCAGCAGCTTGTTTAGGGGGTACCAAGAGACCCAGTACTTC

d_call: .
v_call: TRBV5-6
clone_size: .
j_call: TRBJ1-2
cdr3_length: 14
cdr3_aa: CASSLWEGNYGYTF
cdr3_nt: TGTGCCAGCAGCTTGTGGGAGGGAAACTATGGCTACACCTTC

d_call: .
v_call: TRBV11-3
clone_size: .
j_call: TRBJ2-1
cdr3_length: 13
cdr3_aa: CASSPRDNNEQFF
cdr3_nt: TGTGCCAGCAGCCCCCGAGATAACAATGAGCAGTTCTTC

d_call: TRBD1
v_call: TRBV27
clone_size: once
j_call: TRBJ1-2
cdr3_length: 17
cdr3_aa: CASRLSGGRLLNYGYTF
cdr3_nt: TGTGCCAGCAGGCTCTCAGGGGGAAGGTTGCTTAACTATGGCTACACCTTC

d_call: .
v_call: TRBV6-1
clone_size: .
j_call: TRBJ2-3
cdr3_length: 11
cdr3_aa: CATSPLDTQYF
cdr3_nt: TGTGCCACCTCTCCACTGGACACGCAGTATTTT

d_call: TRBD2
v_call: TRBV5-4
clone_size: .
j_call: TRBJ2-7
cdr3_length: 15
cdr3_aa: CASSSGLAGGYEQYF
cdr3_nt: TGTGCCAGCAGCTCCGGACTAGCGGGAGGCTACGAGCAGTACTTC

d_call: .
v_call: TRBV19
clone_size: .
j_call: TRBJ2-6
cdr3_length: 17
cdr3_aa: CASSTVRTADRANVLTF
cdr3_nt: TGTGCCAGTAGTACCGTCCGGACAGCCGACCGGGCCAACGTCCTGACTTTC

d_call: .
v_call: TRBV9
clone_size: .
j_call: TRBJ2-7
cdr3_length: 15
cdr3_aa: CASSRDPLGTNEQYF
cdr3_nt: TGTGCCAGCAGCCGGGACCCCTTGGGAACGAACGAGCAGTACTTC

d_call: .
v_call: TRBV9
clone_size: .
j_call: TRBJ2-5
cdr3_length: 16
cdr3_aa: CASSVDPILEQETQYF
cdr3_nt: TGTGCCAGCAGCGTAGACCCAATTCTGGAACAAGAGACCCAGTACTTC

d_call: .
v_call: TRBV19
clone_size: once
j_call: TRBJ1-5
cdr3_length: 16
cdr3_aa: CASSMVSDTYNQPQHF
cdr3_nt: TGTGCCAGTAGTATGGTTTCTGACACCTACAATCAGCCCCAGCATTTT

d_call: TRBD1
v_call: TRBV28
clone_size: .
j_call: TRBJ1-2
cdr3_length: 17
cdr3_aa: CASSRSGTGGTGDGYTF
cdr3_nt: TGTGCCAGCAGTAGATCCGGGACAGGGGGTACGGGAGATGGCTACACCTTC

d_call: TRBD1
v_call: TRBV19
clone_size: .
j_call: TRBJ2-6
cdr3_length: 18
cdr3_aa: CASSTASTGATGANVLTF
cdr3_nt: TGTGCCAGTAGTACAGCCTCAACAGGGGCGACTGGGGCCAACGTCCTGACTTTC

d_call: .
v_call: TRBV25-1
clone_size: .
j_call: TRBJ1-1
cdr3_length: 16
cdr3_aa: CASSGLSQGRGTEAFF
cdr3_nt: TGTGCCAGCAGTGGACTATCCCAGGGGCGGGGGACTGAAGCTTTCTTT

d_call: .
v_call: TRBV6-1
clone_size: .
j_call: TRBJ2-5
cdr3_length: 16
cdr3_aa: CASSERLAGPQETQYF
cdr3_nt: TGTGCCAGCAGTGAAAGGTTGGCAGGACCCCAAGAGACCCAGTACTTC

d_call: TRBD1
v_call: TRBV19
clone_size: once
j_call: TRBJ1-2
cdr3_length: 18
cdr3_aa: CASSISSPGGLANYGYTF
cdr3_nt: TGTGCCAGTAGTATATCCTCTCCAGGGGGGCTCGCCAACTATGGCTACACCTTC

d_call: TRBD2
v_call: TRBV11-2
clone_size: .
j_call: TRBJ2-3
cdr3_length: 18
cdr3_aa: CASSLESTLLASTDTQYF
cdr3_nt: TGTGCCAGCAGCTTAGAAAGCACCTTACTAGCGAGCACAGATACGCAGTATTTT

d_call: TRBD2
v_call: TRBV27
clone_size: .
j_call: TRBJ2-1
cdr3_length: 15
cdr3_aa: CASSLSGGRGVEQFF
cdr3_nt: TGTGCCAGCAGTTTATCTGGCGGGAGAGGGGTTGAGCAGTTCTTC

d_call: .
v_call: TRBV5-8
clone_size: .
j_call: TRBJ2-4
cdr3_length: 15
cdr3_aa: CASSLNRDTRNIQYF
cdr3_nt: TGTGCCAGCAGCCTAAACCGGGACACCAGAAACATTCAGTACTTC

d_call: TRBD2
v_call: TRBV2
clone_size: .
j_call: TRBJ2-7
cdr3_length: 13
cdr3_aa: CAGRPGGAYEQYF
cdr3_nt: TGTGCCGGCCGCCCTGGGGGGGCCTACGAGCAGTACTTC

d_call: TRBD2
v_call: TRBV2
clone_size: .
j_call: TRBJ2-7
cdr3_length: 15
cdr3_aa: CASSELVAGPYEQYF
cdr3_nt: TGTGCCAGCAGTGAACTGGTAGCGGGACCCTACGAGCAGTACTTC

d_call: .
v_call: TRBV19
clone_size: .
j_call: TRBJ2-3
cdr3_length: 13
cdr3_aa: CASTPWGTDTQYF
cdr3_nt: TGTGCCAGTACCCCGTGGGGCACAGATACGCAGTATTTT

d_call: .
v_call: TRBV27
clone_size: .
j_call: TRBJ2-3
cdr3_length: 13
cdr3_aa: CASSLTVTDTQYF
cdr3_nt: TGTGCCAGCAGTCTTACAGTCACAGATACGCAGTATTTT

d_call: .
v_call: TRBV25-1
clone_size: .
j_call: TRBJ2-2
cdr3_length: 14
cdr3_aa: CASSEYRDTGELFF
cdr3_nt: TGTGCCAGCAGTGAATACAGGGACACCGGGGAGCTGTTTTTT

d_call: .
v_call: TRBV4-2
clone_size: .
j_call: TRBJ2-1
cdr3_length: 15
cdr3_aa: CASSQGSYTYNEQFF
cdr3_nt: TGTGCCAGCAGCCAAGGGTCTTATACCTACAATGAGCAGTTCTTC

d_call: TRBD2
v_call: TRBV27
clone_size: few
j_call: TRBJ2-1
cdr3_length: 15
cdr3_aa: CASSFGLAVDNEQFF
cdr3_nt: TGTGCCAGCAGTTTCGGACTAGCGGTAGACAATGAGCAGTTCTTC

d_call: .
v_call: TRBV19
clone_size: .
j_call: TRBJ2-2
cdr3_length: 15
cdr3_aa: CASSIIRANTGELFF
cdr3_nt: TGTGCCAGTAGTATAATCAGGGCGAACACCGGGGAGCTGTTTTTT

d_call: .
v_call: TRBV2
clone_size: .
j_call: TRBJ1-5
cdr3_length: 17
cdr3_aa: CASSEAGQKYSNQPQHF
cdr3_nt: TGTGCCAGCAGTGAAGCTGGACAGAAATATAGCAATCAGCCCCAGCATTTT

d_call: .
v_call: TRBV7-6
clone_size: .
j_call: TRBJ2-5
cdr3_length: 12
cdr3_aa: CASSVETETQYF
cdr3_nt: TGTGCCAGCAGCGTAGAGACGGAGACCCAGTACTTC

d_call: TRBD1
v_call: TRBV6-5
clone_size: .
j_call: TRBJ2-1
cdr3_length: 11
cdr3_aa: CATTKGTGQFF
cdr3_nt: TGTGCCACCACGAAAGGGACAGGGCAGTTCTTC

d_call: .
v_call: TRBV4-1
clone_size: .
j_call: TRBJ2-1
cdr3_length: 16
cdr3_aa: CASSLGGSFSYNEQFF
cdr3_nt: TGCGCCAGCAGCCTCGGAGGGAGTTTCTCCTACAATGAGCAGTTCTTC

d_call: TRBD2
v_call: TRBV7-9
clone_size: .
j_call: TRBJ2-7
cdr3_length: 16
cdr3_aa: CASSPVGSGGTYEQYF
cdr3_nt: TGTGCCAGCAGCCCCGTGGGGAGCGGGGGAACCTACGAGCAGTACTTC

d_call: .
v_call: TRBV11-1
clone_size: .
j_call: TRBJ2-4
cdr3_length: 13
cdr3_aa: CASSLAAKNIQYF
cdr3_nt: TGTGCCAGCAGCTTAGCGGCCAAAAACATTCAGTACTTC

d_call: .
v_call: TRBV15
clone_size: once
j_call: TRBJ2-7
cdr3_length: 16
cdr3_aa: CATSRGGGEKGTEQYF
cdr3_nt: TGTGCCACCAGCAGAGGAGGGGGGGAAAAAGGGACCGAGCAGTACTTC

d_call: .
v_call: TRBV7-2
clone_size: .
j_call: TRBJ2-3
cdr3_length: 14
cdr3_aa: CASSRDLRTDTQYF
cdr3_nt: TGTGCCAGCAGCCGGGACTTAAGGACAGATACGCAGTATTTT

d_call: .
v_call: TRBV7-9
clone_size: .
j_call: TRBJ1-1
cdr3_length: 12
cdr3_aa: CASTTTRSEAFF
cdr3_nt: TGTGCCAGCACCACGACCCGCTCCGAAGCTTTCTTT

d_call: .
v_call: TRBV6-1
clone_size: .
j_call: TRBJ2-4
cdr3_length: 14
cdr3_aa: CASSERPVKNIQYF
cdr3_nt: TGTGCCAGCAGTGAAAGACCGGTCAAAAACATTCAGTACTTC

d_call: .
v_call: TRBV28
clone_size: once
j_call: TRBJ1-2
cdr3_length: 12
cdr3_aa: CASQQGRGGYTF
cdr3_nt: TGTGCCAGTCAACAGGGAAGGGGAGGCTACACCTTC

d_call: .
v_call: TRBV7-9
clone_size: .
j_call: TRBJ1-4
cdr3_length: 17
cdr3_aa: CASSWGKTGLTNEKLFF
cdr3_nt: TGTGCCAGCAGCTGGGGGAAAACAGGGTTGACTAATGAAAAACTGTTTTTT